A selection of T cell receptor beta chains follows, all from one sample in a study of metastatic and nonmetastatic thyroid tumors. MiXCR was used by TCRdb to re-call the PCR reads. There are 20,000 or so clones in the sample; about a third occur only once, and 22% lies in the top ten. Sequenced sample: blood. The receptors come from a male donor with papillary thyroid cancer or a benign thyroid nodule (not recorded which). Some clones in this sample may be carry-over from other donors' samples. The CDR3 runs from the conserved cysteine through the conserved F or W. The order of the fields is V gene, J gene, clone size, D gene, CDR3 DNA, CDR3 protein. The D gene is left open where the match is weak. Part of the rows lack a size; the others show once, few, many or a class for expanded clones.

v_call: TRBV15
j_call: TRBJ1-1
clone_size: NA
d_call: NA
cdr3_nt: TGTGCCACCAGCAGGGACAATCTGAACACTGAAGCTTTCTTT
cdr3_aa: CATSRDNLNTEAFF

v_call: TRBV7-8
j_call: TRBJ1-2
clone_size: many
d_call: NA
cdr3_nt: TGTGCCAGCAGCTTCGCCGCGGGATCAAACTATGGCTACACCTTC
cdr3_aa: CASSFAAGSNYGYTF

v_call: TRBV20-1
j_call: TRBJ2-1
clone_size: NA
d_call: TRBD2
cdr3_nt: TGCAGTGCTAGATCGCGGGGGGGTAGCGTGAATGAGCAGTTCTTC
cdr3_aa: CSARSRGGSVNEQFF

v_call: TRBV11-2
j_call: TRBJ2-1
clone_size: NA
d_call: NA
cdr3_nt: TGTGCCAGCAGCTTCGGCAGGGGAAGCAATGAGCAGTTCTTC
cdr3_aa: CASSFGRGSNEQFF

v_call: TRBV5-1
j_call: TRBJ2-7
clone_size: NA
d_call: TRBD2
cdr3_nt: TGCGCCAGCAGCTTGGTTGCGGGGGGCGTCAACGAGCAGTACTTC
cdr3_aa: CASSLVAGGVNEQYF

v_call: TRBV20-1
j_call: TRBJ2-7
clone_size: medium-sized
d_call: TRBD2
cdr3_nt: TGCAGTGCTAGACGACTAGCGGGAGATGGTGAGCAGTACTTC
cdr3_aa: CSARRLAGDGEQYF

v_call: TRBV20-1
j_call: TRBJ2-7
clone_size: NA
d_call: TRBD2
cdr3_nt: TGCAGTGCTAGTAGGGGGCTAGCGGGAGTCTACGAGCAGTACTTC
cdr3_aa: CSASRGLAGVYEQYF

v_call: TRBV6-1
j_call: TRBJ2-2
clone_size: NA
d_call: TRBD1
cdr3_nt: TGTGCCAGCGTCCGACAGGGGACGAACACCGGGGAGCTGTTTTTT
cdr3_aa: CASVRQGTNTGELFF

v_call: TRBV19
j_call: TRBJ1-2
clone_size: few
d_call: NA
cdr3_nt: TGTGCCAGTAGTCCCTCGGGGGAAATGGGGCATGGCTACACCTTC
cdr3_aa: CASSPSGEMGHGYTF

v_call: TRBV20-1
j_call: TRBJ1-1
clone_size: NA
d_call: NA
cdr3_nt: TGCAGTGCTAGTCCAGGGTCGAACACTGAAGCTTTCTTT
cdr3_aa: CSASPGSNTEAFF

v_call: TRBV20-1
j_call: TRBJ2-3
clone_size: NA
d_call: NA
cdr3_nt: TGCAGTGCTATACGTCTAGTGACAGATACGCAGTATTTT
cdr3_aa: CSAIRLVTDTQYF

v_call: TRBV11-3
j_call: TRBJ1-1
clone_size: NA
d_call: NA
cdr3_nt: TGTGCCAGCAGCTTCAGGGAAACAGCTTTCTTT
cdr3_aa: CASSFRETAFF

v_call: TRBV6-1
j_call: TRBJ2-7
clone_size: few
d_call: TRBD2
cdr3_nt: TGTGCCAGCAGCCGACTAGCGGGAGCCTCCTACGAGCAGTACTTC
cdr3_aa: CASSRLAGASYEQYF

v_call: TRBV20-1
j_call: TRBJ2-6
clone_size: medium-sized
d_call: NA
cdr3_nt: TGCAGTGCTAGAGATACTGGGGCCAACGTCCTGACTTTC
cdr3_aa: CSARDTGANVLTF

v_call: TRBV25-1
j_call: TRBJ2-1
clone_size: NA
d_call: TRBD1
cdr3_nt: TGTGCCAGTGGAAGGGTACAGGGGGGTGAGCAGTTCTTC
cdr3_aa: CASGRVQGGEQFF

v_call: TRBV3-1
j_call: TRBJ2-7
clone_size: NA
d_call: TRBD2
cdr3_nt: TGTGCCAGCAGCCAAGCTCTTAGCGGGAGAGAGTACGAGCAGTACTTC
cdr3_aa: CASSQALSGREYEQYF

v_call: TRBV19
j_call: TRBJ2-7
clone_size: NA
d_call: TRBD1
cdr3_nt: TGTGCCAGTAGTATCCGACAGGGGAAGGATCTCTACGAGCAGTACTTC
cdr3_aa: CASSIRQGKDLYEQYF

v_call: TRBV6-1
j_call: TRBJ2-7
clone_size: few
d_call: TRBD1
cdr3_nt: TGTGCCAGCGTCCCCTCCCGGGACAGCTCCTACGAGCAGTACTTC
cdr3_aa: CASVPSRDSSYEQYF

v_call: TRBV11-2
j_call: TRBJ2-1
clone_size: many
d_call: NA
cdr3_nt: TGTGCCAGCAGCTTAGTCTCACTCCCCCTGTGGAATGAGCAGTTCTTC
cdr3_aa: CASSLVSLPLWNEQFF

v_call: TRBV20-1
j_call: TRBJ2-7
clone_size: NA
d_call: TRBD1
cdr3_nt: TGCAGTGCTAGAGAATCGGACAGGAGGACCTACGAGCAGTACTTC
cdr3_aa: CSARESDRRTYEQYF

v_call: TRBV6-1
j_call: TRBJ2-2
clone_size: NA
d_call: NA
cdr3_nt: TGTGCCAGCCGGAGAACAGGGACGAACACCGGGGAGCTGTTTTTT
cdr3_aa: CASRRTGTNTGELFF

v_call: TRBV28
j_call: TRBJ2-5
clone_size: medium-sized
d_call: NA
cdr3_nt: TGTGCCAGCTTCCCCAACCGGGACCAAGAGACCCAGTACTTC
cdr3_aa: CASFPNRDQETQYF

v_call: TRBV18
j_call: TRBJ2-7
clone_size: NA
d_call: NA
cdr3_nt: TGTGCCAGCTCACCGGGGGAAGAGCAGTACTTC
cdr3_aa: CASSPGEEQYF

v_call: TRBV5-1
j_call: TRBJ1-2
clone_size: once
d_call: NA
cdr3_nt: TGCGCCAGCAGCTTGACAGGGATGAGTGGCTACACCTTC
cdr3_aa: CASSLTGMSGYTF

v_call: TRBV19
j_call: TRBJ2-1
clone_size: NA
d_call: TRBD2
cdr3_nt: TGTGCCAGTAGTCCGACTAGCGAATCCTACAATGAGCAGTTCTTC
cdr3_aa: CASSPTSESYNEQFF

v_call: TRBV11-2
j_call: TRBJ2-7
clone_size: NA
d_call: NA
cdr3_nt: TGTGCCAGCAGCTTAGAGGGGGCCTACGAGCAGTACTTC
cdr3_aa: CASSLEGAYEQYF

v_call: TRBV28
j_call: TRBJ1-3
clone_size: few
d_call: TRBD1
cdr3_nt: TGTGCCAGCAGCCTTCCTTGGACAGGGCAATATTTT
cdr3_aa: CASSLPWTGQYF

v_call: TRBV11-2
j_call: TRBJ2-5
clone_size: NA
d_call: TRBD2
cdr3_nt: TGTGCCAGCAGCCGCGGGAGTCTCCAAGAGACCCAGTACTTC
cdr3_aa: CASSRGSLQETQYF

v_call: TRBV4-3
j_call: TRBJ1-2
clone_size: medium-sized
d_call: TRBD1
cdr3_nt: TGCGCCAGCAGCCAAGGGACAGGGACTACATATGGCTACACCTTC
cdr3_aa: CASSQGTGTTYGYTF

v_call: TRBV6-1
j_call: TRBJ2-1
clone_size: NA
d_call: TRBD2
cdr3_nt: TGTGCCAGCAGTGAATCGGGGGGAACCTACAATGAGCAGTTCTTC
cdr3_aa: CASSESGGTYNEQFF

v_call: TRBV7-9
j_call: TRBJ2-7
clone_size: few
d_call: NA
cdr3_nt: TGTGCCAGCAGCTTAGAACTAGCCGACTTC
cdr3_aa: CASSLELADF